Shown below are 10 T cell receptor beta chains from a single sample sequenced in a study of spatial heterogeneity in lung cancer. Indicated time point: sample taken at primary tumor resection. Whole RNA from tumor, nontumor lung or frozen PBMC was sequenced unsorted. TCRdb reprocessed the 5' RACE reads with MiXCR, giving one entry per CDR3 protein. The sample records about 82,000 distinct CDR3 sequences, approximately 12% being singletons. Source: PBMCs, taken at surgery. The receptors stem from a male donor with early-stage non-small cell lung cancer.

In its sample, this clonotype was seen a few times. CDR3 sequence: CSAREVGASTHSTGELFF. CDR3 sequence (DNA): TGCAGTGCTAGAGAAGTAGGAGCCTCTACCCACAGTACCGGGGAGCTGTTTTTT. V and J are TRBV20-1 and TRBJ2-2; D is ambiguous. The germline V and J ends were trimmed by 0 bases and 5 bases, with 22 bases remaining between them. CDR3 size: 18 residues. CDR1 and CDR2 (germline): DFQATT, SNEGSKA (reference sequence).

The V call is TRBV4-1, the J call TRBJ2-3, with D tentatively TRBD2 (7 bases). Germline CDR1 is MGHRA and CDR2 is YSYEKL. V dropped 0 bases and J dropped 3 bases, with 10 bases sitting between them. The CDR3 contains 15 residues. The CDR3 region is CASSQDRGGTDTQYF. The CDR3 DNA reads TGCGCCAGCAGCCAAGATAGGGGGGGGACAGATACGCAGTATTTT.

In this sample, this clonotype turned up a few times. The chain carries TRBV14 and TRBJ2-1; 7 bases match TRBD1. The CDR3 totals 16 residues. V was clipped by 4 bases and J by 3 bases; unmatched bases: 9. CDR1 is SGHDN, CDR2 FVKESK, per germline. The CDR3 nucleotides read TGTGCCAGCAGCCCTGAATCGGGGACAGTCTACAATGAGCAGTTCTTC. Translating it yields CASSPESGTVYNEQFF.

This clonotype turned up a few times. The CDR3 loop reads CAWSVGGETQYF. CDR3 in DNA: TGTGCCTGGAGTGTTGGAGGGGAGACCCAGTACTTC. The chain couples TRBV30 to TRBJ2-5; a possible D gene is TRBD2 (6 bases). This CDR3 has 12 residues. V lost 0 bases and J 5 bases, leaving 7 bases between the germline ends. Germline V gene data show CDR1 as GTSNPN and CDR2 as SVGIG (reference sequence).

The chain joins TRBV29-1 to TRBJ2-1, with 8 nucleotides matching TRBD2. This CDR3 region has 13 residues. From germline, CDR1 is SQVTM and CDR2 ANQGSEA. V gave up 7 bases and J gave up 1 base; unmatched junction bases: 3. CDR3 coding DNA: TGCAGCGGGGGCGGGAGGTCCTACAATGAGCAGTTCTTC. The encoded protein is CSGGGRSYNEQFF.

This clonotype appeared a few times. The rearrangement uses TRBV7-8 and TRBJ2-7; D ambiguous. Germline lookup yields CDR1 SGHVS and CDR2 FQNEAQ. V lost 1 base and J 7 bases, leaving 11 bases between the germline ends. This CDR3 region has 13 residues. The CDR3 is CASSLGQLLEQYF. DNA for the CDR3: TGTGCCAGCAGCTTAGGGCAGCTCTTAGAGCAGTACTTC.

This clonotype was recorded only once. J is TRBJ2-3 and V is TRBV5-1; D remains ambiguous. V gave up 1 base and J gave up 2 bases, with 17 bases separating them. The CDR3 is 17 residues long. Per the germline V gene, CDR1 is SGHRS and CDR2 is YFSETQ. CDR3 protein: CASSLSLAGDNTDTQYF. DNA of the CDR3: TGCGCCAGCAGCTTGTCTCTGGCTGGCGATAACACAGATACGCAGTATTTT.

This clonotype occurred a few times. CDR3 protein: CSAGGGGYGYTF. The CDR3 bases are TGCAGCGCTGGGGGAGGAGGCTATGGCTACACCTTC. The chain links TRBV29-1 to TRBJ1-2; tentative D call: TRBD1 (5 bases). CDR3 size: 12 residues. Per germline, CDR1 SQVTM and CDR2 ANQGSEA. Trimming pared 7 bases from V and 4 bases from J, leaving 13 bases between.

This clonotype appeared a few times. V is TRBV3-1 and J is TRBJ1-4; the D gene is possibly TRBD1 (6 bases). Germline CDR1 and CDR2: LGHDT and YNNKEL (reference sequence). V shed 7 bases and J shed 3 bases, with 15 bases lying between them. This CDR3 region has 15 residues. CDR3 loop: CASTSGVGPNEKLFF. The CDR3 DNA sequence: TGTGCCAGCACCTCAGGGGTTGGTCCTAATGAAAAACTGTTTTTT.

The rearrangement links TRBV5-4 to TRBJ1-5, with 8 bases that match TRBD1. V lost 3 bases, J lost 0 bases, and 5 bases stayed unmatched. The CDR3 has 16 residues. Germline-derived CDR1 and CDR2 are SGHNT and YYREEE (reference sequence). The CDR3 DNA follows: TGTGCCAGCAGCTACATGACAGGGGATAGCAATCAGCCCCAGCATTTT. Its translation: CASSYMTGDSNQPQHF.